One sample yielded the 18 T cell receptor beta chains listed below, sequenced in a study of T cell responses to AZD1222 COVID-19 vaccine. Assay: immunoSEQ multiplex PCR; the TCRdb copy retains only in-frame clones and omits some. The sample lists 110,000 or so clones, about 82% seen once, with roughly 18% in the top ten. The source material was peripheral blood, sampled 28 days after the second AZD1222 dose. The receptors derive from an adult who received the AZD1222 COVID-19 vaccine.

The chain links TRBV5-1 to TRBJ1-1, with unresolved D. CDR1 and CDR2 from the germline V gene are SGHRS and YFSETQ. Trimming stripped 0 bases from V and 4 bases from J, with 13 bases between. This CDR3 is built from 15 residues. CDR3 loop: CASSLVGFSSTEAFF. The CDR3 DNA follows: TGCGCCAGCAGCTTGGTAGGATTCTCGAGCACTGAAGCTTTCTTT.

In this sample, this clone turned up a few times. This rearrangement joins TRBV7-9 to TRBJ1-1; D gene unclear. Deletions cut 3 bases from V and 3 bases from J, with 5 bases between. Germline loops: CDR1 SEHNR, CDR2 FQNEAQ (reference sequence). The CDR3 runs 12 residues. The CDR3 DNA reads TGTGCCAGCAGCTTCTCCGACACTGAAGCTTTCTTT. Protein sequence: CASSFSDTEAFF.

This clone was picked up one time. The gene calls are TRBV10-3 and TRBJ2-1, with a possible D match to TRBD2 (6 bases). V was shortened by 3 bases and J by 9 bases, with 21 bases between the two germline ends. Looked up from germline, CDR1 is ENHRY and CDR2 is SYGVKD. The CDR3 totals 16 residues. CDR3 bases: TGTGCCATCAGTGATGATTTTAGCGGTTCAGGCAGTGAGCAGTTCTTC. Amino acid sequence: CAISDDFSGSGSEQFF.

The rearrangement uses TRBV9 and TRBJ2-5; no clear D gene. Trimming removed 0 bases from V and 1 base from J, with 10 bases in between. Germline V gives CDR1 SGDLS, CDR2 YYNGEE. This CDR3 is built from 15 residues. The CDR3 DNA follows: TGTGCCAGCAGCGTAGAGGGCCGGTCCCAAGAGACCCAGTACTTC. This codes for CASSVEGRSQETQYF. The variable domain in full, with the rest retrieved from reference TRBV9 and TRBJ2-5, is DSGVTQTPKHLITATGQRVTLRCSPRSGDLSVYWYQQSLDQGLQFLIQYYNGEERAKGNILERFSAQQFPDLHSELNLSSLELGDSALYFCASSVEGRSQETQYFGPGTRLLVL.

V is TRBV29-1 and J is TRBJ2-3; D unclear. Per the germline V gene, CDR1 is SQVTM and CDR2 is ANQGSEA. Trimming shortened V by 3 bases and J by 8 bases, and 9 bases separated the two germline ends. The CDR3 consists of 11 residues. CDR3 nucleotides: TGCAGCGTTGACGGCCGGGTTACGCAGTATTTT. Encoded protein: CSVDGRVTQYF.

The chain combines TRBV5-6 with TRBJ2-2; a possible D gene is TRBD2 (5 bases). V was shortened by 2 bases and J by 5 bases, with 16 bases between the two germline ends. The CDR3 covers 16 residues. The germline V gene has CDR1 SGHDT and CDR2 YYEEEE. The CDR3 here is CASSFFSGIQTGELFF. CDR3 sequence (DNA): TGTGCCAGCAGCTTCTTTTCGGGGATACAGACCGGGGAGCTGTTTTTT.

The table lists this clone with a count of one. The V call is TRBV19, the J call TRBJ2-7; tentative D call: TRBD2 (5 bases). V lost 0 bases, J lost 2 bases, and 14 bases lay in between. Looked up from germline, CDR1 is LNHDA and CDR2 is SQIVND (reference sequence). The CDR3 contains 16 residues. Written as DNA, the CDR3 is TGTGCCAGTAGTATAGATCCCACGACGGGGACCTACGAGCAGTACTTC. Its protein product is CASSIDPTTGTYEQYF.

The chain uses TRBV6-6 and TRBJ1-2; 7 positions agree with TRBD1. The germline CDR1 and CDR2 sequences are MNHNY and SVGAGI (reference sequence). This CDR3 is 14 amino acids long. Trimming took 7 bases from V and 4 from J; bases not matched to a gene: 9. The DNA of the CDR3 is TGTGCCAGCATGCGCAGGGGGTTCGGCTATGGCTACACCTTC. It yields the protein CASMRRGFGYGYTF.

The genes are TRBV6-2 or TRBV6-3 and TRBJ1-5, with a possible D match to TRBD1 (5 bases). This CDR3 is built from 13 residues. Trimming removed 2 bases from V and 7 bases from J, with 9 bases in between. CDR1 and CDR2 (germline): MNHEY, SVGEGT. CDR3 residues: CASSYKGDQPQHF. CDR3 in DNA: TGTGCCAGCAGTTACAAAGGGGACCAGCCCCAGCATTTT.

In nucleotides, the CDR3 is TGTGCCACCCAAGGGGCGGGGGGGTCCGATACGCAGTATTTT. It codes for CATQGAGGSDTQYF. The chain recombines TRBV7-2 with TRBJ2-3; 9 bases map to TRBD2. This CDR3 has 14 amino acids. The V gene's germline CDR1 is SGHTA and CDR2 FQGNSA. The ends lost 10 bases at V and 6 bases at J; junction bases unmatched: 11.

The gene calls are TRBV24-1 and TRBJ2-3, with D tentatively TRBD1 (6 bases). The germline gives CDR1 KGHDR, CDR2 SFDVKD. The CDR3 length is 14 residues. V shed 5 bases and J shed 2 bases, with 10 bases lying between them. CDR3 amino acids: CATSVRGSTDTQYF. CDR3 nucleotides: TGTGCCACCAGTGTCAGGGGCTCCACAGATACGCAGTATTTT.

The chain employs TRBV7-2 and TRBJ1-1, with D hard to call. Germline CDR1 reads SGHTA; CDR2 reads FQGNSA. The CDR3 consists of 13 residues. Trimming left V 5 bases short and J 2 bases short, with 9 bases between. DNA of the CDR3: TGTGCCAGCAGCCCATATCTCAACACTGAAGCTTTCTTT. It translates to CASSPYLNTEAFF.

This chain connects TRBV27 to TRBJ2-2; the match to TRBD2 covers 10 bases. The germline V gene encodes CDR1 MNHEY and CDR2 SMNVEV (reference sequence). This CDR3 has 16 amino acids. V shed 3 bases, J shed 4 bases, and the junction held 5 bases outside the gene matches. Here the CDR3 DNA reads TGTGCCAGCAGTTTTTCCGGACTAGCGGCCACCGGGGAGCTGTTTTTT. This translates into CASSFSGLAATGELFF.

The CDR3 is CAWSASGYGYTF. The CDR3 DNA follows: TGTGCCTGGAGTGCCAGCGGCTATGGCTACACCTTC. V is TRBV30 and J is TRBJ1-2, with D unclear. Germline CDR1 GTSNPN, CDR2 SVGIG (reference sequence). V was clipped by 1 base and J by 4 bases, with 7 bases between them. The CDR3 contains 12 residues. Complete variable domain (other parts from reference TRBV30 and TRBJ1-2): SQTIHQWPATLVQPVGSPLSLECTVEGTSNPNLYWYRQAAGRGLQLLFYSVGIGQISSEVPQNLSASRPQDRQFILSSKKLLLSDSGFYLCAWSASGYGYTFGSGTRLTVV.

This clone was picked up a small number of times. J is TRBJ1-5 and V is TRBV27; D uncertain. Trimming took off 6 bases at V and 4 bases at J, with 10 bases between the two ends. The CDR3 sequence is 13 residues long. Germline CDR1 is MNHEY and CDR2 is SMNVEV (reference sequence). The CDR3 DNA sequence: TGTGCCAGCAGCCCAGCGAAGAATCAGCCCCAGCATTTT. Amino acid sequence: CASSPAKNQPQHF.

This clone has only a few counts. V and J are TRBV7-2 and TRBJ2-3, with 11 positions matching TRBD2. V was clipped by 5 bases and J by 2 bases; unmatched bases: 6. Germline V CDR1 and CDR2: SGHTA, FQGNSA. The CDR3 covers 16 residues. For the CDR3, the DNA is TGTGCCAGCAGCCCCAGGACTAGCGGGCTCACAGATACGCAGTATTTT. Translating it yields CASSPRTSGLTDTQYF.

The chain is built from TRBV15 and TRBJ1-1; D possibly corresponds to TRBD1 (5 bases). V was cut by 4 bases and J by 7 bases, with 19 bases left in between. CDR1 is LNHNV, CDR2 YYDKDF, per germline (reference sequence). CDR3 length: 15 residues. The CDR3, as DNA: TGTGCCACCAGCACCCCCCCTTTAGGGGACGATGAAGCTTTCTTT. This codes for CATSTPPLGDDEAFF.

V and J are TRBV3-1 (or the pseudogene TRBV3-2) and TRBJ2-2; D is ambiguous. The length of the CDR3 is 13 residues. Germline V gene sequence: CDR1 LGHDT, CDR2 YNNKEL (reference sequence). V lost 1 base and J lost 7, with 7 bases in between. For the CDR3, the DNA is TGTGCCAGCAGCCAAGGGGTTGACGGGGAGCTGTTTTTT. Amino acids: CASSQGVDGELFF.